The subject of this entry is one T cell receptor beta chain. Its target is not known. Only in-frame clones appear in the TCRdb table, and some are missing; sequencing was by immunoSEQ multiplex PCR. The data show about 2.4 million clones, 90% to 95% seen once. The data belong to a study of shared clonotypes between healthy human individuals. Overall study context: CD4 naive and CD4 memory each took three plates per donor, while CD8 naive took two and CD8 memory one. Study outcomes and limitations: With a handful of donors compared, 4% to 5% of naive CD4 clonotypes were shared. Sorted-subset samples were not fully sequenced, rarefaction indicated. Clonotypes which were not shared had lower generation probabilities than clonotypes that all four donors shared.

Germline lookup yields CDR1 SEHNR and CDR2 FQNEAQ (reference sequence). CDR3 length: 15 residues. J lost 0 bases, V lost 5 bases, and 7 bases had no gene match. This receptor was taken from a man younger than 35 in good health. Some clones in this sample may be carry-over from other donors' samples. V usage is TRBV7-9 and J usage is TRBJ2-7; 7 positions agree with TRBD1. Sequencing was performed on naive CD4+ T cells from PBMCs. Subset: CD45RA+ positively selected. As DNA, the CDR3 is TGTGCCAGCAGCGCCCGGGACAGTAGCTCCTACGAGCAGTACTTC. It encodes CASSARDSSSYEQYF.